The rows below give T cell receptor beta chains drawn from one sample of a study of T cell responses to AZD1222 COVID-19 vaccine. Clones were sequenced by immunoSEQ multiplex PCR, and TCRdb holds only the in-frame ones, with some missing. Of about 110,000 clones in the sample, roughly 92% were seen once. Source: peripheral blood, taken 28 days after the second AZD1222 dose. The receptors here all came from an adult who received the AZD1222 COVID-19 vaccine. Both conserved end residues are part of each CDR3. The order of the fields is clone size, J gene, V gene, D gene, CDR3 DNA, CDR3 protein. The D gene is left open where the match is weak. Size is omitted from some rows. Given values are once, few, many or a class for expanded clones.

>NA|TRBJ1-4|TRBV19|NA
TGTGCCAGTAGAGAACCGGGACGCTTTAATGAAAAACTGTTTTTT
CASREPGRFNEKLFF
>NA|TRBJ2-7|TRBV5-1|TRBD1
TGCGCCAGCAGCTTCAGTTCAGGGGGCGAGCAGTACTTC
CASSFSSGGEQYF
>NA|TRBJ2-1|TRBV3-1/TRBV3-2|TRBD2
TGTGCCAGCAGCCTTCTACTAGCGGGGGGGCCCTACAATGAGCAGTTCTTC
CASSLLLAGGPYNEQFF
>NA|TRBJ2-7|TRBV12-3/TRBV12-4|NA
TGTGCCAGCAGTTTCCGGGGAACCTACGAGCAGTACTTC
CASSFRGTYEQYF
>NA|TRBJ2-4|TRBV9|NA
TGTGCCAGCAGCGACACGAGGCCCGCCAAAAACATTCAGTACTTC
CASSDTRPAKNIQYF
>NA|TRBJ1-1|TRBV28|NA
TGTGCCAGCAGTTTATGGCACAGGCAAACTGAAGCTTTCTTT
CASSLWHRQTEAFF
>NA|TRBJ1-6|TRBV7-9|TRBD1
TGTGCCAGCAGCTTAGTAGTACAGGGGGAATATAATTCACCCCTCCACTTT
CASSLVVQGEYNSPLHF
>NA|TRBJ1-4|TRBV6-2/TRBV6-3|NA
TGTGCCAGCAGTACCGGGACCGAGGTCGAAAAACTGTTTTTT
CASSTGTEVEKLFF
>NA|TRBJ2-7|TRBV7-2|NA
TGTGCCAGCAGCCCAGCTCCGACAGGGCCTAGCGGGTACGAGCAGTACTTC
CASSPAPTGPSGYEQYF
>NA|TRBJ1-2|TRBV18|TRBD1
TGTGCCAGCTCACCACAAGTGGGACAGGGAACGAGTGGCTACACCTTC
CASSPQVGQGTSGYTF
>NA|TRBJ1-2|TRBV9|NA
TGTGCCAGCAGCTCCACGGAGGGCAGGGCGAGGGGCTACACCTTC
CASSSTEGRARGYTF
>NA|TRBJ2-3|TRBV28|TRBD1
TGTGCCAGCAGTTTGGGGCGACAGGGGGTTGGCACAGATACGCAGTATTTT
CASSLGRQGVGTDTQYF
>NA|TRBJ1-2|TRBV12-3/TRBV12-4|NA
TGTGCCAGCAGTTTCCCGGACGGTCTGGGCTACACCTTC
CASSFPDGLGYTF
>NA|TRBJ2-1|TRBV4-3|NA
TGCGCCAGCAGCCAGCGGGGTGGCTCCTACAATGAGCAGTTCTTC
CASSQRGGSYNEQFF
>once|TRBJ2-7|TRBV14|TRBD1
TGTGCCAGCAGCCTACTAACCCCTGGACAGGGGAACTACGAGCAGTACTTC
CASSLLTPGQGNYEQYF
>NA|TRBJ2-2|TRBV4-1|TRBD1
TGCGCCAGCAGCCGGACAGGGCCTCACACCGGGGAGCTGTTTTTT
CASSRTGPHTGELFF
>once|TRBJ1-1|TRBV18|TRBD1
TGTGCCAGCTCACCAGGAGTAGGGGGCAGGGGAGCTGAAGCTTTCTTT
CASSPGVGGRGAEAFF
>NA|TRBJ1-4|TRBV11-2|NA
TGTGCCAGCAGCCCCCAACCGGGTGAAAAACTGTTTTTT
CASSPQPGEKLFF
>NA|TRBJ1-1|TRBV11-1|NA
TGTGCCAGCAGCCAAGAGTCGAACACTGAAGCTTTCTTT
CASSQESNTEAFF
>NA|TRBJ2-3|TRBV24-1|TRBD2
TGTGCCACCAGTGATTTTAGACTAGCGGGGACTTACACAGATACGCAGTATTTT
CATSDFRLAGTYTDTQYF
>NA|TRBJ2-2|TRBV19|TRBD1
TGTGCCAGTAGGGACAGGGGAGACGGGGAGCTGTTTTTT
CASRDRGDGELFF
>NA|TRBJ1-1|TRBV6-5|NA
TGTGCCACCTATCAGGGGACGCCGTCCAACACTGAAGCTTTCTTT
CATYQGTPSNTEAFF
>once|TRBJ2-7|TRBV7-2|NA
TGTGCCAGCAGCCCGGACGTAAACAACGAGCAGTACTTC
CASSPDVNNEQYF
>NA|TRBJ2-7|TRBV11-2|NA
TGTGCCAGCAGCTACTCGACAGATCCAGACCTCTACGAGCAGTACTTC
CASSYSTDPDLYEQYF
>NA|TRBJ1-2|TRBV6-5|TRBD1
TGTGCCAGCAGTAGGACAGGGGAAATGAGCGGCTACACCTTC
CASSRTGEMSGYTF
>once|TRBJ2-3|TRBV2|TRBD2
TGTGCCAGCAGGGGCGTGAGCGGGGGGGCCTTGGAAGATACGCAGTATTTT
CASRGVSGGALEDTQYF
>NA|TRBJ1-6|TRBV12-3/TRBV12-4|NA
TGTGCCAGCAGTCCAGGACAGATTCCCGCCCTCCACTTT
CASSPGQIPALHF
>NA|TRBJ1-1|TRBV7-2|NA
TGTGCCAGCAGCTTAGGGCAGGGGACTGAAGCTTTCTTT
CASSLGQGTEAFF
>NA|TRBJ2-6|TRBV5-1|TRBD1
TGCGCCAGCAGCTTGTACAGGGGCTCTGGGGCCAACGTCCTGACTTTC
CASSLYRGSGANVLTF
>NA|TRBJ2-3|TRBV10-2|NA
TGCGCCAGCAGTGAGTCGAATTCTATCGATACGCAGTATTTT
CASSESNSIDTQYF
>NA|TRBJ1-5|TRBV6-1|NA
TGTGCCAGCAGTGACCCCGTTCAGCCCCAGCATTTT
CASSDPVQPQHF